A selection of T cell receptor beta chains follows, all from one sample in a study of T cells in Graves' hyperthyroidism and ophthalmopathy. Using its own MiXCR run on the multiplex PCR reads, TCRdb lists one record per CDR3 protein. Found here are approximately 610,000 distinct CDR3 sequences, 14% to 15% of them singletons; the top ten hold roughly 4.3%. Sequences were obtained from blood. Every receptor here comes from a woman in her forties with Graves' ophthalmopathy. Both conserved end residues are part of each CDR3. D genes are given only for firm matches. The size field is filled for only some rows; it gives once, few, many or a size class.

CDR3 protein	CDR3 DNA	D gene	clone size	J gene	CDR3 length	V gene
CASSTNSGTGYGYTF	TGCGCCAGCAGCACTAATTCCGGGACAGGGTATGGCTACACCTTC	TRBD1	few	TRBJ1-2	15	TRBV5-1
CSATSRGRSYEQYF	TGCAGTGCTACCTCTAGGGGCCGTAGCTACGAGCAGTACTTC	.	many	TRBJ2-7	14	TRBV20-1
CATSNPLWRVGGGEQYF	TGTGCCACCAGCAATCCGTTATGGCGCGTAGGGGGGGGCGAGCAGTACTTC	.	few	TRBJ2-7	17	TRBV15
CASSLEGTSGYTF	TGCGCCAGCAGCTTGGAGGGTACCAGTGGCTACACCTTC	.	many	TRBJ1-2	13	TRBV5-1
CASRPGQGGTGELFF	TGTGCCAGCAGACCAGGACAGGGAGGCACCGGGGAGCTGTTTTTT	TRBD1	many	TRBJ2-2	15	TRBV7-9
CASIPDGLGELFF	TGTGCCAGCATCCCAGACGGCTTGGGGGAGCTGTTTTTT	.	many	TRBJ2-2	13	TRBV12-3/TRBV12-4
CASSHPRRGVSVGNTEAFF	TGCGCCAGCAGCCATCCCCGAAGGGGAGTCTCGGTAGGGAACACTGAAGCTTTCTTT	.	.	TRBJ1-1	19	TRBV4-1
CASSAQVQETQYF	TGTGCCAGCAGTGCCCAAGTTCAAGAGACCCAGTACTTC	.	many	TRBJ2-5	13	TRBV2
CASRNHYEQYF	TGTGCCAGCAGAAATCACTACGAGCAGTACTTC	.	many	TRBJ2-7	11	TRBV28
CASRQERSGNTIYF	TGTGCCAGCAGACAGGAACGCTCTGGAAACACCATATATTTT	.	.	TRBJ1-3	14	TRBV7-2
CASRGTGSKTEAFF	TGTGCCAGCAGGGGGACAGGGAGTAAAACTGAAGCTTTCTTT	TRBD1	many	TRBJ1-1	14	TRBV28
CASSDRTGVLSSPLHF	TGTGCCAGCAGTGACCGGACAGGCGTCCTTAGTTCACCCCTCCACTTT	TRBD1	many	TRBJ1-6	16	TRBV27
CASSQGQYQETQYF	TGCGCCAGCAGCCAAGGGCAGTACCAAGAGACCCAGTACTTC	.	few	TRBJ2-5	14	TRBV7-3
CASRETLAGGPEQYF	TGCGCCAGCAGGGAAACACTAGCGGGGGGGCCGGAGCAGTACTTC	TRBD2	.	TRBJ2-7	15	TRBV10-2
CAWRGRANYGYTF	TGTGCCTGGAGGGGGAGGGCCAACTATGGCTACACCTTC	.	.	TRBJ1-2	13	TRBV30
CASGTAPAAAEAFF	TGTGCCAGTGGGACAGCTCCTGCGGCGGCTGAAGCTTTCTTT	TRBD1	many	TRBJ1-1	14	TRBV6-1
CASSKGGQPQHF	TGTGCCAGCAGCAAAGGGGGTCAGCCCCAGCATTTT	.	once	TRBJ1-5	12	TRBV11-2
CASSLATVSGNTIYF	TGTGCCAGCAGCTTAGCTACCGTCTCTGGAAACACCATATATTTT	.	many	TRBJ1-3	15	TRBV7-2
CAWRNRGTGATGELFF	TGTGCCTGGAGGAACCGTGGGACAGGGGCGACCGGGGAGCTGTTTTTT	TRBD1	many	TRBJ2-2	16	TRBV30
CASSFRGGESPLHF	TGTGCCAGCAGCTTCAGGGGAGGGGAATCACCCCTCCACTTT	.	many	TRBJ1-6	14	TRBV5-4
CASSHPGNQRTNQPQHF	TGTGCCAGCAGCCATCCGGGGAATCAGCGAACAAATCAGCCCCAGCATTTT	.	many	TRBJ1-5	17	TRBV7-8
CTWPVNTEAFF	TGTACCTGGCCGGTGAACACTGAAGCTTTCTTT	.	.	TRBJ1-1	11	TRBV3-1
CATSASSGRAFTGELFF	TGTGCCACCAGTGCCTCTAGCGGGAGGGCCTTCACCGGGGAGCTGTTTTTT	TRBD2	.	TRBJ2-2	17	TRBV24-1
CASSPKQRPSYEQYF	TGTGCCAGCAGCCCAAAACAGCGCCCATCCTACGAGCAGTACTTC	.	.	TRBJ2-7	15	TRBV7-2
CASSLVVGGGQGKTQYF	TGTGCCAGCAGCTTAGTTGTCGGTGGGGGACAGGGGAAGACCCAGTACTTC	TRBD1	many	TRBJ2-5	17	TRBV7-2
CASSPKDRAYTGELFF	TGTGCCAGCAGCCCTAAGGACAGGGCGTACACCGGGGAGCTGTTTTTT	TRBD1	many	TRBJ2-2	16	TRBV11-2
CASSYSEGQETQYF	TGTGCCAGCAGTTACTCCGAGGGACAAGAGACCCAGTACTTC	.	.	TRBJ2-5	14	TRBV6-5
CASSISASNQPQHF	TGTGCCAGTAGTATATCTGCTAGCAATCAGCCCCAGCATTTT	.	many	TRBJ1-5	14	TRBV19
CASSPPTASPGELFF	TGTGCCAGCAGCCCCCCAACCGCTAGCCCCGGGGAGCTGTTTTTT	.	few	TRBJ2-2	15	TRBV7-9
CASSVTRNTEAFF	TGTGCCAGCAGTGTTACTCGGAACACTGAAGCTTTCTTT	.	many	TRBJ1-1	13	TRBV2
CASTYWASGGTGELFF	TGTGCCAGCACGTATTGGGCTAGCGGGGGCACCGGGGAGCTGTTTTTT	TRBD2	many	TRBJ2-2	16	TRBV7-8
CASSTLHRDHYGYTF	TGTGCCAGCAGTACGCTGCACAGGGATCACTATGGCTACACCTTC	.	many	TRBJ1-2	15	TRBV28
CASSYGGRDSYEQYF	TGTGCCAGCAGTTACGGGGGCCGGGACAGCTACGAGCAGTACTTC	TRBD1	.	TRBJ2-7	15	TRBV6-2/TRBV6-3
CASGLAGVGEQYF	TGTGCCAGCGGTCTAGCGGGAGTAGGGGAGCAGTACTTC	TRBD2	many	TRBJ2-7	13	TRBV7-2
CASSLVLAAHEQYF	TGTGCCAGCAGCTTAGTACTAGCCGCCCACGAGCAGTACTTC	.	.	TRBJ2-7	14	TRBV11-1
CAGAGPTYEQYF	TGTGCCGGGGCGGGGCCAACCTACGAGCAGTACTTC	.	many	TRBJ2-7	12	TRBV28
CASSMGLVGETQYF	TGTGCCAGTAGTATGGGCCTCGTTGGAGAGACCCAGTACTTC	.	many	TRBJ2-5	14	TRBV19
CASSRSGLAGGEQYF	TGTGCCAGCAGTAGATCGGGACTAGCGGGTGGAGAGCAGTACTTC	TRBD2	many	TRBJ2-7	15	TRBV28
CSARGNPGPLNSPLHF	TGCAGTGCTAGAGGCAACCCCGGGCCCCTAAATTCACCCCTCCACTTT	.	.	TRBJ1-6	16	TRBV20-1
CSVEVGSWDGYTF	TGCAGCGTTGAAGTGGGCTCATGGGATGGCTACACCTTC	.	many	TRBJ1-2	13	TRBV29-1
CASSLGSGGADEQYF	TGTGCCAGCAGCTTAGGATCAGGAGGGGCAGACGAGCAGTACTTC	.	many	TRBJ2-7	15	TRBV7-8
CASSNVRTGGETQYF	TGTGCCAGCAGTAACGTTAGGACAGGAGGGGAGACCCAGTACTTC	.	many	TRBJ2-5	15	TRBV28
CSAGAGATKTQYF	TGCAGCGCGGGGGCGGGGGCGACGAAGACCCAGTACTTC	.	.	TRBJ2-5	13	TRBV29-1
CASSDSTGQPQHF	TGTGCCAGCAGTGATAGTACGGGTCAGCCCCAGCATTTT	.	.	TRBJ1-5	13	TRBV6-1
CATSRGTGVNYGYTF	TGTGCCACCAGCAGAGGGACGGGGGTCAACTATGGCTACACCTTC	.	many	TRBJ1-2	15	TRBV15
CASSTSVAGGGETQYF	TGTGCCAGCAGCACCAGCGTAGCAGGGGGTGGAGAGACCCAGTACTTC	TRBD1	.	TRBJ2-5	16	TRBV11-2
CASSFDRGAAFF	TGCGCCAGCAGCTTCGACAGGGGTGCAGCTTTCTTT	TRBD1	many	TRBJ1-1	12	TRBV5-1
CSVEDPGEQYF	TGCAGCGTTGAAGATCCCGGAGAGCAGTACTTC	.	many	TRBJ2-7	11	TRBV29-1
CASSLGQGHTEAFF	TGTGCCAGCAGCTTGGGACAGGGCCACACTGAAGCTTTCTTT	TRBD1	.	TRBJ1-1	14	TRBV5-5
CASNWEGSIGELFF	TGTGCCAGCAATTGGGAGGGAAGTATTGGGGAGCTGTTTTTT	TRBD2	.	TRBJ2-2	14	TRBV28
CASSRTGGVSETQYF	TGTGCCAGCAGTCGTACAGGGGGGGTCTCCGAGACCCAGTACTTC	.	many	TRBJ2-5	15	TRBV28
CASSQAPGTVYEQYF	TGCGCCAGCAGCCAAGCTCCCGGGACAGTCTACGAGCAGTACTTC	TRBD1	.	TRBJ2-7	15	TRBV4-1
CSARDGSLYGYTF	TGCAGTGCTAGAGATGGTTCACTCTATGGCTACACCTTC	.	many	TRBJ1-2	13	TRBV20-1
CASGPGRRPLTNYGYTF	TGTGCTAGTGGTCCGGGACGGCGACCGTTAACAAACTATGGCTACACCTTC	.	.	TRBJ1-2	17	TRBV12-5
CAWSGDGSGNTIYF	TGTGCCTGGAGCGGGGACGGATCTGGAAACACCATATATTTT	.	few	TRBJ1-3	14	TRBV30